These 13 T cell receptor beta chains originate from one sample sequenced in a study of a mutant IDH1 vaccine in newly diagnosed glioma (dated by TCRdb to about 2021). For these receptors, no antigen is known. The library came from the immunoSEQ multiplex PCR assay. TCRdb holds this immuneACCESS table with in-frame rearrangements only. Some clones are missing; in checked studies, unresolved V genes explain under half, and the rest has no known cause. The sample table records around 24,000 clones; 79% of these occur just once. Around 8% of the sample is in the top ten clones. Taken with the paper, the label for time point translates to: week 11, during vaccination. Every vaccine dose consisted of 300 ug of a 20-mer mutant IDH1 peptide in Montanide, administered subcutaneously together with topical imiquimod. The input for sequencing was PBMCs, taken from a glioma patient whose treatment included an IDH1 peptide vaccine. The receptors stem from a man aged 40-55 years with glioma.

This clone is medium-sized. The chain combines TRBV5-1 with TRBJ1-3, with no clear D. CDR3 size: 14 residues. Trimming pared 4 bases from V and 0 bases from J, leaving 8 bases between. Germline lookup yields CDR1 SGHRS and CDR2 YFSETQ. The CDR3 bases are TGCGCCAGCAGCCCTGGAAGCTCTGGAAACACCATATATTTT. Its translation: CASSPGSSGNTIYF. The full variable domain, rest sourced from reference TRBV5-1 and TRBJ1-3, is KAGVTQTPRYLIKTRGQQVTLSCSPISGHRSVSWYQQTPGQGLQFLFEYFSETQRNKGNFPGRFSGRQFSNSRSEMNVSTLELGDSALYLCASSPGSSGNTIYFGEGSWLTVV.

The chain combines TRBV6-5 with TRBJ2-3, with D uncertain. Trimming removed 5 bases from V and 0 bases from J, with 12 bases in between. Germline V gives CDR1 MNHEY, CDR2 SVGAGI. CDR3 length: 15 amino acids. This chain's CDR3 is CASSRDDSSTDTQYF. The CDR3, as DNA: TGTGCCAGCAGTAGGGATGACTCTAGCACAGATACGCAGTATTTT.

This chain connects TRBV11-3 to TRBJ1-3; 7 bases agree with TRBD1. The CDR3 length is 15 residues. Germline V gene lookup returns CDR1 SGHNT and CDR2 YENEEA. V shed 7 bases and J 8 bases; nucleotides not matched to a gene: 14. CDR3: CASKKGQAGLDTIYF. The CDR3 coding sequence is TGTGCCAGCAAAAAAGGACAGGCCGGCCTGGACACCATATATTTT.

J is TRBJ2-2 and V is TRBV19; maybe TRBD2 (5 bases). CDR1 LNHDA and CDR2 SQIVND come from the germline V gene (reference sequence). The CDR3 length is 14 residues. The ends were cut back, 11 bases at V and 0 bases at J, with 13 bases in the middle. DNA for the CDR3: TGTGCCGTAGGCGAGGGATCGAACACCGGGGAGCTGTTTTTT. Amino acids: CAVGEGSNTGELFF.

V usage is TRBV4-2 and J usage is TRBJ1-1, with unresolved D. The ends were cut back, 0 bases at V and 1 base at J, with 9 bases in the middle. The CDR3 has 15 amino acids. Germline V gene data show CDR1 as LGHNA and CDR2 as YNFKEQ. The chain's CDR3 is CASSQEGTTNTEAFF. CDR3 coding DNA: TGTGCCAGCAGCCAAGAGGGCACAACGAACACTGAAGCTTTCTTT.

The CDR3, as DNA: TGTGCCAGCAGCGTAGGAAGGAAAGGGACTGAAGCTTTCTTT. Protein sequence: CASSVGRKGTEAFF. The chain joins TRBV9 to TRBJ1-1; D gene ambiguous. The germline V gene has CDR1 SGDLS and CDR2 YYNGEE. The CDR3 is made up of 14 amino acids. The V and J ends lost 0 bases and 5 bases respectively, with 11 bases between them. The full variable domain, in which reference TRBV9 and TRBJ1-1 provide the parts outside the CDR3, is DSGVTQTPKHLITATGQRVTLRCSPRSGDLSVYWYQQSLDQGLQFLIQYYNGEERAKGNILERFSAQQFPDLHSELNLSSLELGDSALYFCASSVGRKGTEAFFGQGTRLTVV.

The chain joins TRBV19 to TRBJ1-1; D not resolved. Trimming cost V 8 bases and J 3 bases, with 7 bases left between them. CDR3 size: 11 residues. Germline values: CDR1 LNHDA, CDR2 SQIVND (reference sequence). CDR3 sequence reads: CASLPDTEAFF. The CDR3 DNA sequence: TGTGCCAGTCTACCGGACACTGAAGCTTTCTTT.

Only a few counts were recorded for this clone. The chain has TRBV5-1 and TRBJ1-1, with D maybe TRBD1 (5 bases). The CDR3 totals 12 residues. V gave up 4 bases and J gave up 5 bases, with 9 bases separating them. Germline V gives CDR1 SGHRS, CDR2 YFSETQ. CDR3 residues: CASSAGQTEAFF. Written as DNA, the CDR3 is TGCGCCAGCAGCGCAGGACAAACTGAAGCTTTCTTT.

The gene calls are TRBV5-1 and TRBJ2-7; 7 nucleotides agree with TRBD1. J gave up 3 bases and V 6 bases, and 12 bases lay outside the gene matches. CDR1 is SGHRS and CDR2 is YFSETQ in the germline V gene. The CDR3 length is 15 residues. The CDR3 loop reads CASMDGDSPVYEQYF. The CDR3 DNA reads TGCGCCAGCATGGACGGGGACAGCCCTGTCTACGAGCAGTACTTC. The complete variable domain, with remaining parts taken from reference TRBV5-1 and TRBJ2-7, reads KAGVTQTPRYLIKTRGQQVTLSCSPISGHRSVSWYQQTPGQGLQFLFEYFSETQRNKGNFPGRFSGRQFSNSRSEMNVSTLELGDSALYLCASMDGDSPVYEQYFGPGTRLTVT.

J is TRBJ2-7 and V is TRBV13; TRBD1 agrees at 8 bases. The CDR3 has 13 amino acids. With 8 bases clipped from V and 2 bases from J, the junction kept 5 bases outside the gene matches. CDR1 is PRHDT, CDR2 FYEKMQ, per germline (reference sequence). DNA of the CDR3: TGTGCCAGCTCTGGACAGGGCACCTACGAGCAGTACTTC. Translation: CASSGQGTYEQYF. The full variable domain, in which reference TRBV13 and TRBJ2-7 provide the parts outside the CDR3, is AAGVIQSPRHLIKEKRETATLKCYPIPRHDTVYWYQQGPGQDPQFLISFYEKMQSDKGSIPDRFSAQQFSDYHSELNMSSLELGDSALYFCASSGQGTYEQYFGPGTRLTVT.

V usage is TRBV4-1 and J usage is TRBJ2-2, with D hard to call. CDR3 length equals 14 residues. Germline loops: CDR1 MGHRA, CDR2 YSYEKL. V shed 0 bases and J shed 6 bases, with 8 bases lying between them. In nucleotides, the CDR3 is TGCGCCAGCAGCCAAGAGGTTGTGGCCGGGGAGCTGTTTTTT. It is translated as CASSQEVVAGELFF.

The chain uses TRBV5-4 and TRBJ1-1; a possible D gene is TRBD1 (6 bases). The CDR3 has 15 residues. Germline CDR1 SGHNT, CDR2 YYREEE (reference sequence). The ends were cut back, 4 bases at V and 3 bases at J, with 16 bases in the middle. The CDR3 DNA reads TGTGCCAGCAGCCCCGGGTGGGGGCTGGACACTGAAGCTTTCTTT. It translates to CASSPGWGLDTEAFF.

The chain couples TRBV29-1 to TRBJ2-1; 10 bases map to TRBD1. Germline V gene sequence: CDR1 SQVTM, CDR2 ANQGSEA. Germline trimming cut 7 bases from V and 7 bases from J; bases unmatched to any gene: 10. This CDR3 contains 14 residues. The CDR3 loop reads CSAGGQGSGNEQFF. DNA of the CDR3: TGCAGCGCGGGGGGACAGGGGAGCGGGAATGAGCAGTTCTTC.